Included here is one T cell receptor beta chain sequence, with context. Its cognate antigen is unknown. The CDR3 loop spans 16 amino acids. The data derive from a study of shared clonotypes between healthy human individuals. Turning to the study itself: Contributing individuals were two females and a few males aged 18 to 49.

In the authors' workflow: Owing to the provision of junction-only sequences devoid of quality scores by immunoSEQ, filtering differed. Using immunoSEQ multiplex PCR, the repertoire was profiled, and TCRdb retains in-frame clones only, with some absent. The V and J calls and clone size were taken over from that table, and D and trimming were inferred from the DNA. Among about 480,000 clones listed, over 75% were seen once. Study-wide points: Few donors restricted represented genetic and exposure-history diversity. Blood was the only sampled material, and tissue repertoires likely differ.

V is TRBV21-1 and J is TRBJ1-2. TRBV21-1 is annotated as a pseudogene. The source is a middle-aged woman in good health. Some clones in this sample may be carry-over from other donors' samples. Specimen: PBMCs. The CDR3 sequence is CASSLPELAVNYGYTF. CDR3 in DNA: TGTGCCAGCAGCCTCCCAGAGCTGGCAGTAAACTATGGCTACACCTTC.